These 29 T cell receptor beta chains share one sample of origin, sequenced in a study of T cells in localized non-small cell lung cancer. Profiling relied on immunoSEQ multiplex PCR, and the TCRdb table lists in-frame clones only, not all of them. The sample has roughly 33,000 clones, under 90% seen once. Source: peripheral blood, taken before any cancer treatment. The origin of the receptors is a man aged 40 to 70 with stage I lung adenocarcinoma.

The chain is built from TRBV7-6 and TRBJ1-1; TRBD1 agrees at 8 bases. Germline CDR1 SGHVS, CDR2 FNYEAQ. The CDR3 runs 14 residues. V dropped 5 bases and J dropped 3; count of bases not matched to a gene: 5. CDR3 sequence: CASSDQGADTEAFF. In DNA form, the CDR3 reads TGTGCCAGCAGCGACCAGGGGGCGGACACTGAAGCTTTCTTT.

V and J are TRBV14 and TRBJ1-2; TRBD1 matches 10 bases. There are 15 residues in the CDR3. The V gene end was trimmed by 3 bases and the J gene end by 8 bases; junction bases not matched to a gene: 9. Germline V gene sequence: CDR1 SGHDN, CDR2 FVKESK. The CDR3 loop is CASSQKGTGVFGYTF. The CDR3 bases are TGTGCCAGCAGCCAGAAGGGGACAGGGGTTTTCGGCTACACCTTC.

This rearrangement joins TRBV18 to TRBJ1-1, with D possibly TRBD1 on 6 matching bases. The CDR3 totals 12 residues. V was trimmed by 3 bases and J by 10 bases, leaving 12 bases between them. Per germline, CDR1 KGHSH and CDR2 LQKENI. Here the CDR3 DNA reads TGTGCCAGCTCACCTGACAGGAATCCAGCTTTCTTT. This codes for CASSPDRNPAFF.

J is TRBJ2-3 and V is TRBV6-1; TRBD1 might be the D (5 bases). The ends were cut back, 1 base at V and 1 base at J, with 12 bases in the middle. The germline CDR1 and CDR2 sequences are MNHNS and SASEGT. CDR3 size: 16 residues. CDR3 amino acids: CASSEVKGLRTDTQYF. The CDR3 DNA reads TGTGCCAGCAGTGAAGTTAAGGGGCTCCGCACAGATACGCAGTATTTT.

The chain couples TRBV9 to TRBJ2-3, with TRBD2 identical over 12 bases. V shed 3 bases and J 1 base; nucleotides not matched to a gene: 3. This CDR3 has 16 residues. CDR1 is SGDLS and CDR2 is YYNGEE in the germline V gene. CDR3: CASSARLAGGTDTQYF. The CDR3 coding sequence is TGTGCCAGCAGCGCCCGACTAGCGGGGGGCACAGATACGCAGTATTTT. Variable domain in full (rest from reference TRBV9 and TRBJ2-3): DSGVTQTPKHLITATGQRVTLRCSPRSGDLSVYWYQQSLDQGLQFLIQYYNGEERAKGNILERFSAQQFPDLHSELNLSSLELGDSALYFCASSARLAGGTDTQYFGPGTRLTVL.

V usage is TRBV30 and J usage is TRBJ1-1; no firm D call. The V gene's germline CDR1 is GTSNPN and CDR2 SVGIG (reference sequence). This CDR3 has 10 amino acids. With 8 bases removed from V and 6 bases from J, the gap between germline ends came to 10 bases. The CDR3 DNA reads TGTGCCGGGCGGAGCTCTGAAGCTTTCTTT. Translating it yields CAGRSSEAFF. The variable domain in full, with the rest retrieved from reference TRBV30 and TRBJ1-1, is SQTIHQWPATLVQPVGSPLSLECTVEGTSNPNLYWYRQAAGRGLQLLFYSVGIGQISSEVPQNLSASRPQDRQFILSSKKLLLSDSGFYLCAGRSSEAFFGQGTRLTVV.

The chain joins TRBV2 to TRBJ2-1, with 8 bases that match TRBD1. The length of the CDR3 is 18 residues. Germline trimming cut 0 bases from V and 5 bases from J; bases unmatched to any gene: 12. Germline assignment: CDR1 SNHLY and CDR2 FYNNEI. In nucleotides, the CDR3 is TGTGCCAGCAGTGAAGCGTTTCGGGGACAGGCGACGGACAATGAGCAGTTCTTC. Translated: CASSEAFRGQATDNEQFF.

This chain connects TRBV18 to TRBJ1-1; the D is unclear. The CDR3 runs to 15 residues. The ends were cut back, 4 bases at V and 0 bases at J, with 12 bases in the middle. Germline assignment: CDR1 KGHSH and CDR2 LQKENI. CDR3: CASSLLDGLNTEAFF. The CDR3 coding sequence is TGTGCCAGCTCACTTCTTGACGGCTTGAACACTGAAGCTTTCTTT.

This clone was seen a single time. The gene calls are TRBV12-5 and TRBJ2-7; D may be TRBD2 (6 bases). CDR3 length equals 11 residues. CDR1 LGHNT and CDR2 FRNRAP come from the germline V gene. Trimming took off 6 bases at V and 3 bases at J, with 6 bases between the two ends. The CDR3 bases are TGTGCTAGTGGCGGGGGCTACGAGCAGTACTTC. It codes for CASGGGYEQYF.

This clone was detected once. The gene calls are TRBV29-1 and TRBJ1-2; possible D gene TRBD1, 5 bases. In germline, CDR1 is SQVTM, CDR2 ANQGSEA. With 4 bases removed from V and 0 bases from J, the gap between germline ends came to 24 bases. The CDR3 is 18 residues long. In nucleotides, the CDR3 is TGCAGCGTTGTGGGGCAGAGTCTTAGACTCGCAACTAACTATGGCTACACCTTC. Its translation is CSVVGQSLRLATNYGYTF.

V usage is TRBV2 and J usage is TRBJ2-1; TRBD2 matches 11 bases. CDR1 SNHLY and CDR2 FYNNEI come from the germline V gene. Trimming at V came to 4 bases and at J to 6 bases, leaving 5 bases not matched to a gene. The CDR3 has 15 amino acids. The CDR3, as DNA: TGTGCCAGCAGTGGACTAGCGGGAAAATTCAATGAGCAGTTCTTC. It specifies CASSGLAGKFNEQFF.

DNA of the CDR3: TGTGCCAGCAGCTTAGGGGTGCTGGGCGAGCAGTACTTC. Translation: CASSLGVLGEQYF. The rearrangement links TRBV5-6 to TRBJ2-7, with D perhaps matching TRBD1 (5 bases). The length of the CDR3 is 13 residues. V lost 2 bases and J 6 bases, leaving 12 bases between the germline ends. Germline V gene lookup returns CDR1 SGHDT and CDR2 YYEEEE.

The CDR3 DNA is TGCGCCAGCAGCTTGGGTCAGCTACCTCCCTACGAGCAGTACTTC. Translated: CASSLGQLPPYEQYF. This chain links TRBV5-1 with TRBJ2-7; D gene ambiguous. The germline CDR1 and CDR2 sequences are SGHRS and YFSETQ. CDR3 length: 15 amino acids. V lost 0 bases and J lost 2, with 12 bases in between.

CDR3 protein: CASLEAGGSSYNEQFF. CDR3 sequence (DNA): TGTGCCAGCCTGGAAGCGGGGGGCAGCTCCTACAATGAGCAGTTCTTC. The chain has TRBV27 and TRBJ2-1, with 9 bases lining up with TRBD2. Germline values: CDR1 MNHEY, CDR2 SMNVEV (reference sequence). The CDR3 extends over 16 amino acids. V shed 8 bases, J shed 0 bases, and the junction held 8 bases outside the gene matches.

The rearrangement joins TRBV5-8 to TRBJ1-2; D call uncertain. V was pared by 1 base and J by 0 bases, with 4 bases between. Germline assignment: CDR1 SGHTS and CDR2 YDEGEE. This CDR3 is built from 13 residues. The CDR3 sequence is CASSLTANYGYTF. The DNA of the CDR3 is TGTGCCAGCAGCTTGACGGCTAACTATGGCTACACCTTC.

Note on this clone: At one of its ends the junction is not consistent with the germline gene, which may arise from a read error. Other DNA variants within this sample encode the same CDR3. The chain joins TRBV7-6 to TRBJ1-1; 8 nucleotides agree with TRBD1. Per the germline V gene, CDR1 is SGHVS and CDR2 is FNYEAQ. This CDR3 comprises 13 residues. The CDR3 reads CASSLDRDTEAFF. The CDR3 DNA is TGTGCCAGCAGCCTGGACAGGGACACTGAAGCCTTCTTT.

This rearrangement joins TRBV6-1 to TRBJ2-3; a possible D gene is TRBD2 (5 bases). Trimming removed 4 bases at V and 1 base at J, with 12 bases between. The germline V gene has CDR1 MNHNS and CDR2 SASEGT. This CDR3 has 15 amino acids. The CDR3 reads CASSGGISGTDTQYF. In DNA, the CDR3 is TGTGCCAGCAGTGGTGGGATTAGCGGCACAGATACGCAGTATTTT.

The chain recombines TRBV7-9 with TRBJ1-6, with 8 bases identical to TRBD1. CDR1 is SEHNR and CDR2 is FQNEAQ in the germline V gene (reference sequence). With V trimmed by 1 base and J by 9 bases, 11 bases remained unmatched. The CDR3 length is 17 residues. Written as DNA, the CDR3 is TGTGCCAGCAGCTTAGAGAGTTCAGGGGGCTCGCGTTCACCCCTCCACTTT. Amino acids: CASSLESSGGSRSPLHF.

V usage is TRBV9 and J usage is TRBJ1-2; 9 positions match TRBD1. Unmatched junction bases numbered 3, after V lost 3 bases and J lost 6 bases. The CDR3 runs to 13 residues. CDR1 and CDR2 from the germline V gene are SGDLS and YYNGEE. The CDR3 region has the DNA TGTGCCAGCAGCGCCGGGACAGGGAATGGCTACACCTTC. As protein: CASSAGTGNGYTF.

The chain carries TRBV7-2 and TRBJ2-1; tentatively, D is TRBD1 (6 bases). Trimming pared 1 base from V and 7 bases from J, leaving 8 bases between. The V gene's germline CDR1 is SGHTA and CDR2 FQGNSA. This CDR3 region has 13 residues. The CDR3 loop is CASSLGGRNEQFF. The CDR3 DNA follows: TGTGCCAGCAGCTTAGGGGGGCGGAATGAGCAGTTCTTC.

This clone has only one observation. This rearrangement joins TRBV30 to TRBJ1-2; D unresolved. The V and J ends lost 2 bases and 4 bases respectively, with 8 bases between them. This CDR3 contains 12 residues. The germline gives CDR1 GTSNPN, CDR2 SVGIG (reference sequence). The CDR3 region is CAWSWTGYGYTF. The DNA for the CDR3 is TGTGCCTGGAGTTGGACTGGCTATGGCTACACCTTC.

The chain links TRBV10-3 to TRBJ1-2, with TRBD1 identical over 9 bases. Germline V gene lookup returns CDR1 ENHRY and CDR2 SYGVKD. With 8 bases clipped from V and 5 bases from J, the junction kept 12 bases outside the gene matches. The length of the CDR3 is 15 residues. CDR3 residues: CAIDSGGQGWYGYTF. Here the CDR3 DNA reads TGTGCCATCGATTCTGGAGGACAGGGGTGGTATGGCTACACCTTC.

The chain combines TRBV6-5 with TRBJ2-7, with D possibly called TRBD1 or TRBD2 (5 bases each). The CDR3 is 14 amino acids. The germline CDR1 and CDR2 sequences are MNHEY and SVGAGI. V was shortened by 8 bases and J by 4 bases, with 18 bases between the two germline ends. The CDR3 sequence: CASGTGPKRYEQYF. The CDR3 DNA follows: TGTGCCAGCGGGACGGGGCCTAAGAGGTACGAGCAGTACTTC.

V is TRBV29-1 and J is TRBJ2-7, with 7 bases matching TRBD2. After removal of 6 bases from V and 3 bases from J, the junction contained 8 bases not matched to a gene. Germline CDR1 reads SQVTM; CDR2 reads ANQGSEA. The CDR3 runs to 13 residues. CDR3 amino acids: CSVGSGGGYEQYF. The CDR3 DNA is TGCAGCGTCGGTAGTGGGGGGGGCTACGAGCAGTACTTC.

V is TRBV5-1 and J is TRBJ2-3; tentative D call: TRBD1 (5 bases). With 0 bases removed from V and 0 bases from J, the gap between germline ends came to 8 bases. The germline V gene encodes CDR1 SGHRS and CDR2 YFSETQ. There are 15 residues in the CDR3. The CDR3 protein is CASSLGQKSTDTQYF. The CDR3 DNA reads TGCGCCAGCAGCTTGGGACAGAAAAGCACAGATACGCAGTATTTT.

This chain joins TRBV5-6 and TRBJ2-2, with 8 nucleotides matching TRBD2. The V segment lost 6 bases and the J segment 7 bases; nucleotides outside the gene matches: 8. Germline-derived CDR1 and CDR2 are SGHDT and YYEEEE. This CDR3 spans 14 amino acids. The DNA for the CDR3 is TGTGCCAGCACCCTCGGGAGCGGGGGCGGGGAGCTGTTTTTT. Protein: CASTLGSGGGELFF. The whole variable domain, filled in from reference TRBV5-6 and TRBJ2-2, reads DAGVTQSPTHLIKTRGQQVTLRCSPKSGHDTVSWYQQALGQGPQFIFQYYEEEERQRGNFPDRFSGHQFPNYSSELNVNALLLGDSALYLCASTLGSGGGELFFGEGSRLTVL.

The CDR3 DNA is TGTGCCAGCAGTTTCTCAGGGCGGACTAATGAAAAACTGTTTTTT. Translation: CASSFSGRTNEKLFF. The rearrangement uses TRBV28 and TRBJ1-4; tentative D call: TRBD1 (5 bases). Looked up from germline, CDR1 is MDHEN and CDR2 is SYDVKM. The CDR3 contains 15 residues. V lost 3 bases, J lost 2 bases, and 10 bases lay in between.

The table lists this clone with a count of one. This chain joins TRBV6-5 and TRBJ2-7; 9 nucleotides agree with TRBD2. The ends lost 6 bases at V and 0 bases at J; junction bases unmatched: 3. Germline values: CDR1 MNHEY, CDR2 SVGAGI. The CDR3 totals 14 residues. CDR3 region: CASSRLADSYEQYF. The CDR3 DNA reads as TGTGCCAGCAGCCGACTAGCGGACTCCTACGAGCAGTACTTC.

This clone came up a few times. CDR3 bases: TGTGCCAGCAGCCAAGAGGGGACAGGGGGCTTCCTAAATGAGCAGTTCTTC. Protein product: CASSQEGTGGFLNEQFF. The V call is TRBV4-2, the J call TRBJ2-1; 12 nucleotides agree with TRBD1. After removal of 0 bases from V and 7 bases from J, the junction contained 7 bases not matched to a gene. This CDR3 region has 17 residues. Germline CDR1 LGHNA, CDR2 YNFKEQ.